This T cell receptor beta chain appears in the sequencing data of a study of blood T cell repertoires in COVID-19. On the study more broadly: COVID-19 samples, acute and convalescent, were from the United States, Italy and Spain.

TCRdb keeps only in-frame clones here, not all; method: immunoSEQ multiplex PCR. The repertoire holds roughly 200,000 clones, with 85% as singletons. This CDR3 has 15 amino acids. V lost 3 bases and J lost 10; bases outside the gene matches: 11. The germline gives CDR1 LGHDT, CDR2 YNNKEL (reference sequence). This receptor was obtained from an older woman with acute or convalescent COVID-19. The sample was peripheral blood. The rearrangement links TRBV3-1 (or the pseudogene TRBV3-2) to TRBJ1-4, with TRBD1 matching 7 bases. The CDR3 loop is CASSHPGTAQSKLFF. In DNA form, the CDR3 reads TGTGCCAGCAGCCACCCCGGGACAGCCCAGTCAAAACTGTTTTTT.